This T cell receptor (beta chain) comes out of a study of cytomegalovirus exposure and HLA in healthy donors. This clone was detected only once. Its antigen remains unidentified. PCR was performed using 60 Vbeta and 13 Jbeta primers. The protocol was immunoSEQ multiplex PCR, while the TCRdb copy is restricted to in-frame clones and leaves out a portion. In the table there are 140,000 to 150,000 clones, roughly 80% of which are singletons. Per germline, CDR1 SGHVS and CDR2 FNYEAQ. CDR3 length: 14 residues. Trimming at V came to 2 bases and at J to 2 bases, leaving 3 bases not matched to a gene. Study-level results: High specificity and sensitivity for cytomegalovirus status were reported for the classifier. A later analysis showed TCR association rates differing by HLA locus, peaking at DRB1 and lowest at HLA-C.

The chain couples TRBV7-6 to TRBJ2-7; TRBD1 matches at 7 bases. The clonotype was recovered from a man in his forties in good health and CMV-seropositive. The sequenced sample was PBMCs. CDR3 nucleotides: TGTGCCAGCAGCTTAAAGGGGGCTCCCTACGAGCAGTACTTC. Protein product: CASSLKGAPYEQYF.